One and the same sample provided the 14 T cell receptor beta chains below, sequenced in a study of CD8 T cells in Susac syndrome. It was with random hexamers that about 0.45 to 1 ug RNA was reverse transcribed. TCRdb recomputed calls from the immunoSEQ multiplex PCR reads with MiXCR, one row per CDR3 protein. Among about 83,000 distinct CDR3 sequences listed, roughly 96% were seen once. What was sequenced was CD8+ T cells from PBMCs. These receptors came from a human donor with Susac syndrome.

Written as DNA, the CDR3 is TGTGCCAGCACTCCGGGACAGCAGCGAGAGACCCAGTACTTC. It encodes CASTPGQQRETQYF. V gene TRBV2 combines with J gene TRBJ2-5; 7 bases match TRBD1. Germline trimming cut 7 bases from V and 4 bases from J; bases unmatched to any gene: 9. Looked up from germline, CDR1 is SNHLY and CDR2 is FYNNEI. The CDR3 has 14 amino acids.

Written as DNA, the CDR3 is TGTGCCAGCAGTGAGACAGACTATGGCTACACCTTC. Translating it yields CASSETDYGYTF. The gene calls are TRBV2 and TRBJ1-2; TRBD1 is a possible D gene (5 bases). CDR1 and CDR2 (germline): SNHLY, FYNNEI. V gave up 3 bases and J gave up 3 bases, with 5 bases separating them. The CDR3 extends over 12 amino acids.

The chain joins TRBV5-6 to TRBJ1-6; D uncertain. The germline V gene encodes CDR1 SGHDT and CDR2 YYEEEE. The CDR3 spans 12 residues. The V end was cut by 0 bases, the J end by 10 bases, with 5 bases between. The CDR3 DNA follows: TGTGCCAGCAGCTTGGGCGCCTCACCCCTCCACTTT. Protein product: CASSLGASPLHF. Using reference TRBV5-6 and TRBJ1-6 for the parts outside the CDR3, the full variable domain is DAGVTQSPTHLIKTRGQQVTLRCSPKSGHDTVSWYQQALGQGPQFIFQYYEEEERQRGNFPDRFSGHQFPNYSSELNVNALLLGDSALYLCASSLGASPLHFGNGTRLTVT.

The chain employs TRBV2 and TRBJ1-1; 12 positions match TRBD1. Germline CDR1 and CDR2: SNHLY and FYNNEI. Trimming at V came to 2 bases and at J to 3 bases, leaving 4 bases not matched to a gene. This CDR3 has 16 amino acids. CDR3 sequence reads: CASSERDRGQDTEAFF. Written as DNA, the CDR3 is TGTGCCAGCAGTGAAAGGGACAGGGGGCAGGACACTGAAGCTTTCTTT.

This rearrangement joins TRBV30 to TRBJ2-4; no clear D gene. Germline loops: CDR1 GTSNPN, CDR2 SVGIG (reference sequence). Trimming left V 3 bases short and J 6 bases short, with 6 bases between. This CDR3 is built from 11 residues. In nucleotides, the CDR3 is TGTGCCTGGAGATCAACAAACATTCAGTACTTC. Its protein is CAWRSTNIQYF.

This chain connects TRBV29-1 to TRBJ2-7; D is undetermined. This CDR3 comprises 14 residues. Per the germline V gene, CDR1 is SQVTM and CDR2 is ANQGSEA. V gave up 0 bases and J gave up 1 base, with 10 bases separating them. In DNA, the CDR3 is TGCAGCGTTGAAGAGTCTACCCAGTCCTACGAGCAGTACTTC. This encodes CSVEESTQSYEQYF.

This chain connects TRBV28 to TRBJ2-1; no definite D call. V was clipped by 2 bases and J by 4 bases, with 15 bases between them. The CDR3 is 16 amino acids. Germline loops: CDR1 MDHEN, CDR2 SYDVKM. CDR3 sequence reads: CASSLRRHTRYNEQFF. CDR3 DNA sequence: TGTGCCAGCAGTTTACGGCGGCACACTCGGTACAATGAGCAGTTCTTC. Using reference TRBV28 and TRBJ2-1 for the parts outside the CDR3, the full variable domain is DVKVTQSSRYLVKRTGEKVFLECVQDMDHENMFWYRQDPGLGLRLIYFSYDVKMKEKGDIPEGYSVSREKKERFSLILESASTNQTSMYLCASSLRRHTRYNEQFFGPGTRLTVL.

The V and J genes are TRBV20-1 and TRBJ2-7; no firm D call. Germline V lookup: CDR1 DFQATT, CDR2 SNEGSKA (reference sequence). This CDR3 spans 12 amino acids. Between the trimmed V and J ends, which lost 3 bases and 9 bases, there was a span of 15 bases. The CDR3 sequence is CSASTGRLGQYF. The CDR3 nucleotides are TGCAGTGCTAGTACTGGCAGGTTGGGGCAGTACTTC.

The chain links TRBV4-3 to TRBJ2-3, with D possibly being TRBD1 or TRBD2 (6 bases each). V lost 4 bases, J lost 4 bases, and 18 bases lay in between. Per the germline V gene, CDR1 is LGHNA and CDR2 is YSLEER. The CDR3 totals 16 residues. Written as DNA, the CDR3 is TGCGCCAGCAGCCCGGAGGTCGGGGGCCTGGCAGATACGCAGTATTTT. Amino acid sequence: CASSPEVGGLADTQYF.

V and J are TRBV20-1 and TRBJ2-7; possible D gene TRBD1, 6 bases. CDR3 length equals 12 residues. The germline V and J ends were trimmed by 1 base and 6 bases, with 10 bases remaining between them. Germline lookup yields CDR1 DFQATT and CDR2 SNEGSKA (reference sequence). CDR3 protein: CSARVAGAEQYF. The CDR3 DNA reads TGCAGTGCTAGAGTAGCAGGGGCCGAGCAGTACTTC.

J is TRBJ2-7 and V is TRBV28; 7 bases match TRBD1. The germline V gene encodes CDR1 MDHEN and CDR2 SYDVKM. With V trimmed by 5 bases and J by 4 bases, 5 bases remained unmatched. This CDR3 is built from 13 residues. CDR3 sequence reads: CASSPIQGYEQYV. The CDR3 region has the DNA TGTGCCAGCAGTCCAATACAGGGGTACGAGCAGTACGTC.

The J gene is TRBJ1-2, the V gene TRBV4-1; perhaps TRBD1 as D (5 bases). CDR3 length: 14 residues. Germline-derived CDR1 and CDR2 are MGHRA and YSYEKL. V shed 2 bases and J shed 4 bases, with 11 bases lying between them. The CDR3 sequence: CASSQSRQPYGYTF. The CDR3 DNA follows: TGCGCCAGCAGCCAATCCCGACAGCCCTATGGCTACACCTTC.

This chain links TRBV19 with TRBJ1-1, with D tentatively TRBD1 (6 bases). The germline V and J ends were trimmed by 9 bases and 4 bases, with 12 bases remaining between them. There are 12 residues in the CDR3. Looked up from germline, CDR1 is LNHDA and CDR2 is SQIVND (reference sequence). CDR3 DNA: TGTGCCAGCAGCGAGGGGGGCACTGAAGCTTTCTTT. Translating gives CASSEGGTEAFF.

This chain uses TRBV25-1 with TRBJ2-7; D not resolved. The V end lost 4 bases, the J end lost 3 bases, and 4 bases lay between the germline ends. This CDR3 is 11 amino acids long. Germline-derived CDR1 and CDR2 are MGHDK and SYGVNS. The CDR3 nucleotides read TGTGCCAGCAGTGTACTCTACGAGCAGTACTTC. The encoded protein is CASSVLYEQYF.